Below are 30 T cell receptor beta chains sequenced from a single sample in a study of early stage breast cancer tumors. The method was immunoSEQ multiplex PCR; TCRdb's version includes in-frame clones alone and lacks a portion of them. Of about 38,000 clones in the sample, around 68% were seen once. The sample taken for sequencing was blood. These TCRs come from a person aged 60 to 70 with breast cancer.

The chain employs TRBV19 and TRBJ2-5, with 9 bases aligning to TRBD1. There are 15 residues in the CDR3. V lost 4 bases, J lost 4 bases, and 7 bases stayed unmatched. Germline values: CDR1 LNHDA, CDR2 SQIVND (reference sequence). Here the CDR3 DNA reads TGTGCCAGTAGTAGGGCGACAGGGGGTGGAGAGACCCAGTACTTC. It encodes CASSRATGGGETQYF. Drawing the rest from reference TRBV19 and TRBJ2-5, the complete variable domain is DGGITQSPKYLFRKEGQNVTLSCEQNLNHDAMYWYRQDPGQGLRLIYYSQIVNDFQKGDIAEGYSVSREKKESFPLTVTSAQKNPTAFYLCASSRATGGGETQYFGPGTRLLVL.

The chain couples TRBV19 to TRBJ2-5; D tentatively fits TRBD1 or TRBD2 (5 bases each). This CDR3 has 15 residues. The V gene's germline CDR1 is LNHDA and CDR2 SQIVND (reference sequence). V lost 4 bases and J 1 base, leaving 13 bases between the germline ends. CDR3 sequence reads: CASSTLAGAQETQYF. The CDR3 DNA reads as TGTGCCAGTAGTACTTTGGCCGGGGCCCAAGAGACCCAGTACTTC.

J is TRBJ2-7 and V is TRBV6-1; D is perhaps TRBD1 or TRBD2 (7 bases each). V lost 8 bases, J lost 6 bases, and 20 bases lay in between. The CDR3 totals 14 residues. Germline V gives CDR1 MNHNS, CDR2 SASEGT. The CDR3 spells CASRQGGGAFEQYF. The CDR3 DNA follows: TGTGCCAGCCGCCAGGGGGGGGGCGCGTTCGAGCAGTACTTC.

The rearrangement joins TRBV5-6 to TRBJ2-7; TRBD1 matches 10 bases. Unmatched junction bases numbered 6, after V lost 0 bases and J lost 0 bases. The CDR3 consists of 17 residues. CDR1 and CDR2 (germline): SGHDT, YYEEEE. The CDR3 is CASSLDRQGASSYEQYF. Here the CDR3 DNA reads TGTGCCAGCAGCTTGGATCGACAGGGGGCAAGCTCCTACGAGCAGTACTTC.

This clone was seen a single time. Other DNA variants within this sample encode the same CDR3. The rearrangement uses TRBV7-9 and TRBJ2-7; maybe TRBD1 (5 bases). CDR1 is SEHNR and CDR2 is FQNEAQ in the germline V gene (reference sequence). The V gene lost 5 bases and the J gene lost 3 bases, with 17 bases spanning the gap. This CDR3 is built from 15 residues. CDR3 sequence reads: CASSLVVGRYYEQYF. For the CDR3, the DNA is TGTGCCAGCAGCCTAGTAGTGGGGCGCTACTACGAGCAGTACTTC.

This clone has only a few counts. J is TRBJ2-5 and V is TRBV19; TRBD1 matches at 11 bases. Germline lookup yields CDR1 LNHDA and CDR2 SQIVND (reference sequence). The CDR3 spans 14 residues. Trimming took 1 base from V and 9 from J; bases not matched to a gene: 4. The CDR3 sequence is CASSIGGTGGPQYF. The CDR3 region has the DNA TGTGCCAGTAGTATAGGCGGGACAGGGGGTCCCCAGTACTTC.

J is TRBJ2-3 and V is TRBV6-4, with 7 bases fitting TRBD1. The V and J ends lost 5 bases and 1 base, in that order; junction bases with no gene match: 6. The germline CDR1 and CDR2 sequences are MRHNA and SNTAGT. The CDR3 loop spans 15 amino acids. CDR3: CASSLGGLGTDTQYF. DNA of the CDR3: TGTGCCAGCAGTCTAGGGGGCCTTGGCACAGATACGCAGTATTTT.

The V and J genes are TRBV16 and TRBJ1-5; 7 nucleotides align to TRBD1. The CDR3 is 16 amino acids. Germline V lookup: CDR1 KGHSY, CDR2 FQNENV. V shed 3 bases, J shed 2 bases, and the junction held 7 bases outside the gene matches. The CDR3 sequence: CASSHTGERGNQPQHF. As DNA, the CDR3 is TGTGCCAGCAGCCACACAGGGGAGAGGGGCAATCAGCCCCAGCATTTT.

V usage is TRBV21-1 and J usage is TRBJ1-2. TRBV21-1 is noted as a pseudogene. The CDR3 totals 17 residues. CDR3 nucleotide sequence: TGTGCCAGCAGCACATTTACTGGGGGAGCAGGGGAGGATGGCTACACCTTC. It codes for CASSTFTGGAGEDGYTF.

This chain links TRBV6-1 with TRBJ2-7; D is unresolved. The V gene lost 7 bases and the J gene lost 3 bases, with 7 bases spanning the gap. In germline, CDR1 is MNHNS, CDR2 SASEGT. The CDR3 loop spans 11 amino acids. CDR3 DNA sequence: TGTGCCAGCACTGACAACTACGAGCAGTACTTC. Its translation is CASTDNYEQYF.

The V gene is TRBV6-1, the J gene TRBJ1-2, with D possibly TRBD1 on 6 matching bases. The germline V gene has CDR1 MNHNS and CDR2 SASEGT. The CDR3 consists of 15 residues. V lost 2 bases and J lost 0, with 10 bases in between. The CDR3 loop is CASSENRAANYGYTF. In DNA, the CDR3 is TGTGCCAGCAGTGAAAACAGGGCAGCTAACTATGGCTACACCTTC.

This clone occurred once. The V gene is TRBV7-9, the J gene TRBJ1-6; D gene uncertain. The germline CDR1 and CDR2 sequences are SEHNR and FQNEAQ (reference sequence). This CDR3 has 16 residues. Trimming pared 6 bases from V and 4 bases from J, leaving 16 bases between. The CDR3 DNA is TGTGCCAGCAGTCCCGACACAACAATGTATAATTCACCCCTCCACTTT. Its protein product is CASSPDTTMYNSPLHF.

The chain uses TRBV6-5 and TRBJ2-1; TRBD1 matches at 9 bases. J was trimmed by 1 base and V by 5 bases; bases with no gene match: 3. The germline V gene encodes CDR1 MNHEY and CDR2 SVGAGI. There are 15 residues in the CDR3. The CDR3 loop reads CASSPGTGSYNEQFF. DNA for the CDR3: TGTGCCAGCAGTCCCGGGACAGGGTCCTACAATGAGCAGTTCTTC.

The J gene is TRBJ2-5, the V gene TRBV18, with D possibly being TRBD1 (5 bases). Per germline, CDR1 KGHSH and CDR2 LQKENI. The CDR3 totals 16 residues. V lost 5 bases, J lost 2 bases, and 18 bases lay in between. CDR3 nucleotide sequence: TGTGCCAGCTCAACCCTGAGTAGGGGCGGACAAGAGACCCAGTACTTC. It is translated as CASSTLSRGGQETQYF.

The chain has TRBV28 and TRBJ1-5; perhaps TRBD1 as D (5 bases). This CDR3 contains 15 residues. Trimming pared 5 bases from V and 7 bases from J, leaving 18 bases between. The germline gives CDR1 MDHEN, CDR2 SYDVKM. The DNA of the CDR3 is TGTGCCAGCAGTAGCGTGGGGGGAGTTCGGCAGCCCCAGCATTTT. It translates to CASSSVGGVRQPQHF.

The chain employs TRBV4-2 and TRBJ1-1, with D possibly being TRBD1 (5 bases). Germline CDR1 LGHNA, CDR2 YNFKEQ. This CDR3 has 18 residues. V shed 0 bases and J shed 0 bases, with 17 bases lying between them. The chain's CDR3 is CASSQDLQVGFMNTEAFF. DNA for the CDR3: TGTGCCAGCAGCCAAGATCTACAGGTTGGGTTCATGAACACTGAAGCTTTCTTT.

This clone was observed a single time. The chain employs TRBV28 and TRBJ1-1; D is uncertain. This CDR3 is built from 15 residues. From germline, CDR1 is MDHEN and CDR2 SYDVKM. V was cut by 6 bases and J by 2 bases, with 16 bases left in between. CDR3 nucleotides: TGTGCCAGCAGACCTGACGGGGTTAGCAACACTGAAGCTTTCTTT. This encodes CASRPDGVSNTEAFF.

J is TRBJ1-1 and V is TRBV2; D is uncertain. Trimming took 2 bases from V and 4 from J, leaving 8 bases between them. The CDR3 runs 13 residues. Germline V gene data show CDR1 as SNHLY and CDR2 as FYNNEI. The CDR3 DNA follows: TGTGCCAGCAGTGAAAACTGGGGCACTGAAGCTTTCTTT. This translates into CASSENWGTEAFF.

The V and J genes are TRBV6-5 and TRBJ1-1; tentatively, D is TRBD1 (6 bases). V was shortened by 7 bases and J by 1 base, with 10 bases between the two germline ends. Germline V gives CDR1 MNHEY, CDR2 SVGAGI. This CDR3 is built from 13 residues. CDR3 sequence: CASTLTGNTEAFF. For the CDR3, the DNA is TGTGCCAGCACGTTGACAGGGAACACTGAAGCTTTCTTT.

This chain joins TRBV5-1 and TRBJ1-2; D remains unclear. Germline loops: CDR1 SGHRS, CDR2 YFSETQ. V was trimmed by 7 bases and J by 4 bases, leaving 11 bases between them. This CDR3 spans 12 amino acids. CDR3 bases: TGCGCCAGCGGAGGCGGAATCTATGGCTACACCTTC. Protein sequence: CASGGGIYGYTF.

The chain links TRBV27 to TRBJ2-7; D possibly corresponds to TRBD1 (5 bases). Germline V CDR1 and CDR2: MNHEY, SMNVEV (reference sequence). The CDR3 loop spans 15 amino acids. Trimming stripped 10 bases from V and 6 bases from J, with 25 bases between. DNA for the CDR3: TGTGCCACCCAAGCCCGGTTTGGGGCTGGGGTCGAGCAGTACTTC. It codes for CATQARFGAGVEQYF.

The chain couples TRBV10-3 to TRBJ2-5, with no clear D. The CDR3 runs to 11 residues. Germline V lookup: CDR1 ENHRY, CDR2 SYGVKD. Trimming took 0 bases from V and 6 from J, leaving 2 bases between them. The CDR3 sequence: CAISESQTQYF. Here the CDR3 DNA reads TGTGCCATCAGTGAGTCGCAGACCCAGTACTTC.

This chain uses TRBV13 with TRBJ1-1, with TRBD1 as a possible D gene (5 bases). The CDR3 has 12 amino acids. In germline, CDR1 is PRHDT, CDR2 FYEKMQ (reference sequence). The V gene lost 4 bases and the J gene lost 10 bases, with 13 bases spanning the gap. The CDR3 sequence: CASSWGASGAFF. CDR3 DNA: TGTGCCAGCAGCTGGGGCGCCAGTGGAGCTTTCTTT.

This sequence joins TRBV18 and TRBJ2-7; D gene unclear. In germline, CDR1 is KGHSH, CDR2 LQKENI. The CDR3 is made up of 13 amino acids. V was cut by 1 base and J by 2 bases, with 6 bases left in between. CDR3 loop: CASSPQPAYEQYF. The CDR3 coding sequence is TGTGCCAGCTCACCACAACCTGCCTACGAGCAGTACTTC. The whole variable domain, filled in from reference TRBV18 and TRBJ2-7, reads NAGVMQNPRHLVRRRGQEARLRCSPMKGHSHVYWYRQLPEEGLKFMVYLQKENIIDESGMPKERFSAEFPKEGPSILRIQQVVRGDSAAYFCASSPQPAYEQYFGPGTRLTVT.

The table lists this clone with a few counts. J is TRBJ2-7 and V is TRBV7-8, with D possibly matching TRBD2 (5 bases). Germline CDR1 SGHVS, CDR2 FQNEAQ. V shed 6 bases and J shed 0 bases, with 15 bases lying between them. This CDR3 comprises 15 residues. CDR3 sequence: CASRREPGASYEQYF. CDR3 coding DNA: TGTGCCAGCAGAAGGGAGCCAGGTGCCTCCTACGAGCAGTACTTC.

This chain links TRBV11-2 with TRBJ1-2; no reliable D call. Trimming removed 5 bases at V and 4 bases at J, with 14 bases between. The length of the CDR3 is 14 residues. The germline V gene encodes CDR1 SGHAT and CDR2 FQNNGV. CDR3 loop: CASSPRRPGYGYTF. The CDR3 nucleotides are TGTGCCAGCAGCCCCCGGCGGCCAGGCTATGGCTACACCTTC.

The chain uses TRBV19 and TRBJ1-5; 9 nucleotides line up with TRBD1. Per germline, CDR1 LNHDA and CDR2 SQIVND (reference sequence). This CDR3 has 15 amino acids. The J segment lost 3 bases and the V segment lost 4 bases, leaving 4 bases of the junction unmatched. The CDR3 protein is CASSNTGGPNQPQHF. In DNA form, the CDR3 reads TGTGCCAGTAGTAACACAGGGGGCCCCAATCAGCCCCAGCATTTT.

The rearrangement joins TRBV5-8 to TRBJ1-2; possibly TRBD1 for D (5 bases). The CDR3 length is 12 residues. Deletions cut 3 bases from V and 4 bases from J, with 7 bases between. Germline lookup yields CDR1 SGHTS and CDR2 YDEGEE. The CDR3: CASSSGLYGYTF. As DNA, the CDR3 is TGTGCCAGCAGCTCGGGACTCTATGGCTACACCTTC.

CDR3 DNA sequence: TGCAGCGTAGAGGCTGTTGAAAAACTGTTTTTT. It encodes CSVEAVEKLFF. This sequence joins TRBV29-1 and TRBJ1-4; no definite D call. The CDR3 contains 11 residues. V lost 6 bases and J 7 bases, leaving 9 bases between the germline ends. Germline assignment: CDR1 SQVTM and CDR2 ANQGSEA.

The V call is TRBV5-1, the J call TRBJ2-7, with a tentative D call TRBD2 (7 bases). The germline CDR1 and CDR2 sequences are SGHRS and YFSETQ. V was cut by 4 bases and J by 5 bases, with 19 bases left in between. The CDR3 has 15 residues. This CDR3 reads CASSPSLGGLNEQYF. The CDR3, as DNA: TGCGCCAGCAGCCCCTCCCTGGGGGGGCTCAACGAGCAGTACTTC.